The 3 T cell receptor beta chains listed next were all sequenced from one sample in a study of a mutant IDH1 vaccine in newly diagnosed glioma. Sequenced by immunoSEQ multiplex PCR; TCRdb stores in-frame clones only, minus some. The sample records about 26,000 clones, approximately 87% being singletons. Time point given: week 35, safety follow-up. A 20-mer mutant IDH1 peptide at 300 ug was injected subcutaneously with topical imiquimod. Antigens of these TCRs are unknown. Sequenced material: PBMCs, taken from a glioma patient whose treatment included an IDH1 peptide vaccine. These receptors were obtained from a man aged 30 to 45 with glioma.

The chain has TRBV27 and TRBJ1-4, with TRBD1 matching 8 bases. The CDR3 is 18 residues long. Germline CDR1 and CDR2: MNHEY and SMNVEV (reference sequence). With 3 bases clipped from V and 4 bases from J, the junction kept 13 bases outside the gene matches. The CDR3 DNA reads TGTGCCAGCAGTTTCCGTCCCGTTGGACAGGGATTTAATGAAAAACTGTTTTTT. Protein sequence: CASSFRPVGQGFNEKLFF.

CDR3 sequence reads: CASSLDRQYGYTF. The DNA for the CDR3 is TGTGCCAGCAGTTTAGACAGGCAATATGGCTACACCTTC. V is TRBV27 and J is TRBJ1-2; maybe TRBD1 (6 bases). The V and J ends lost 2 bases and 5 bases respectively, with 9 bases between them. The CDR3 is 13 residues long. Germline V CDR1 and CDR2: MNHEY, SMNVEV (reference sequence).

The chain combines TRBV2 with TRBJ2-5; tentatively, D is TRBD2 (6 bases). There are 16 residues in the CDR3. The V end was cut by 8 bases, the J end by 5 bases, with 24 bases between. Germline V gene lookup returns CDR1 SNHLY and CDR2 FYNNEI. The CDR3 sequence: CASQGLNHPLEETQYF. CDR3 DNA: TGTGCCAGCCAAGGACTAAACCATCCGCTAGAGGAGACCCAGTACTTC.